Sequencing of this TCR beta chain was carried out in a study of blood T cells in healthy people across ages. With regard to this clonotype: One end of the junction does not line up with germline, which may come from a read error.

This CDR3 region has 14 residues. Looked up from germline, CDR1 is SQVTM and CDR2 is ANQGSEA. A second PCR of 7 to 11 cycles used a sample-barcoded 5' primer and a J-beta primer mix. TCRdb analysed the 5' RACE reads with MiXCR anew, one entry per CDR3 protein. The sample consists of 600,000 or so distinct CDR3 sequences, roughly 48% of them appearing once. The rearrangement links TRBV29-1 to TRBJ2-1; 13 bases are shared with TRBD2. The sample comprised blood. This receptor was identified in a man aged 80 or over in good health. CDR3 in amino acids: CSLRTSGGYKEQFF. The DNA of the CDR3 is TGCAGCTTACGGACTAGCGGGGGCTACAAGGAGCAGTTCTTC.